This T cell receptor beta chain was recorded in a study of CD8+CD57+ T cells in acquired aplastic anemia. Study summary: Sorted CD4+ and CD8+ cells yielded DNA averaging about 3.2 ug. Points from the study as a whole: It was found that roughly 31 CD8+ CDR3 sequences were shared between patients and controls. Levels of CD8+ Simpson's diversity were not significantly distinct in patients versus controls.

This CDR3 comprises 13 residues. Unmatched junction bases numbered 3, after V lost 4 bases and J lost 6 bases. Per the germline V gene, CDR1 is MDHEN and CDR2 is SYDVKM. At least ten counts were recorded for this clonotype. The antigen is unknown. TCR beta VDJ and CDR3 profiles were obtained from a genomic DNA template. MiXCR, applied by TCRdb to the reads, yields one record per CDR3 protein. The sample includes 55,000 to 80,000 distinct CDR3 sequences, roughly half seen only once; the top ten take about 8.9%. The sequence derives from a human donor in good health, serving as a control. What was sequenced was sorted CD4+, CD8+, or CD8+CD57+ T cells (not recorded which) from PBMCs. V and J are TRBV28 and TRBJ1-2; 9 bases are a match to TRBD1. As DNA, the CDR3 is TGTGCCAGCAGTTCGACAGGGGGTCATGGCTACACCTTC. It codes for CASSSTGGHGYTF.